The entry below describes one T cell receptor beta chain. Its specificity is unknown. The sample is drawn from a study of T cell responses to AZD1222 COVID-19 vaccine. General observations from the study: Possibly, clonal diversity was underestimated; donors were largely white British and included more females. Only a handful of AZD1222 recipients, more than five in all, had baseline seropositivity.

Per the germline V gene, CDR1 is SGHAT and CDR2 is FQNNGV. CDR3 size: 16 residues. Unmatched junction bases numbered 7, after V lost 1 base and J lost 4 bases. The method was immunoSEQ multiplex PCR; TCRdb's version includes in-frame clones alone and lacks a portion of them. Of 150,000 to 200,000 clones detected, 70% to 90% appear once; the ten largest clones hold around 26%. Timing groups of about 4 and about 12 weeks for second doses were pooled. V usage is TRBV11-2 and J usage is TRBJ2-1; 7 bases line up with TRBD2. The TCR originated in an adult who received the AZD1222 COVID-19 vaccine. Source: peripheral blood, taken 28 days after the second AZD1222 dose. CDR3 residues: CASSLVAGGTYNEQFF. CDR3 DNA sequence: TGTGCCAGCAGCTTAGTAGCGGGTGGGACTTACAATGAGCAGTTCTTC.